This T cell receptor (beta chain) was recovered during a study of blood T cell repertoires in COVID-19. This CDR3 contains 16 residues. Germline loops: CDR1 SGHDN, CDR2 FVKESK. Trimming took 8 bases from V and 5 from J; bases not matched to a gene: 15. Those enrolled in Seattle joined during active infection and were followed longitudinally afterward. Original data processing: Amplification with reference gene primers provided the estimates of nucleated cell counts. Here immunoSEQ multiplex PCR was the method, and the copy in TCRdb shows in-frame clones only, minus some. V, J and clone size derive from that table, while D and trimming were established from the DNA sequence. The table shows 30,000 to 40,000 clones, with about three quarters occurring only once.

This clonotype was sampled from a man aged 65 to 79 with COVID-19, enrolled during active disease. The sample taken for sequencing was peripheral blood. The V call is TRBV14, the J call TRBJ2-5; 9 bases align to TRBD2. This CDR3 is CASSPFASGERETQYF. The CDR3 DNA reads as TGTGCCAGCTCCCCTTTCGCTAGCGGGGAAAGGGAGACCCAGTACTTC.